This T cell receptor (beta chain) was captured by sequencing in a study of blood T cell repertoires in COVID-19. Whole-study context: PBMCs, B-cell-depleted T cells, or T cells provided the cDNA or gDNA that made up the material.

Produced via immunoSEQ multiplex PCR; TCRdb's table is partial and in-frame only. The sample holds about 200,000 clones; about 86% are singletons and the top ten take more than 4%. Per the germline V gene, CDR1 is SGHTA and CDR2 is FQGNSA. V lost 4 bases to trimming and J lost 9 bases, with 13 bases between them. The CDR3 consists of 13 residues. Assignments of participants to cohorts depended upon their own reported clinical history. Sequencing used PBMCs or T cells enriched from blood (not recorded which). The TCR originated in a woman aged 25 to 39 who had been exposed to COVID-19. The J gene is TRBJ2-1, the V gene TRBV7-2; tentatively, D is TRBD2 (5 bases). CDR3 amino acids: CASSSPPGGEQFF. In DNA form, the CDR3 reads TGTGCCAGCAGCTCCCCCCCCGGAGGTGAGCAGTTCTTC.